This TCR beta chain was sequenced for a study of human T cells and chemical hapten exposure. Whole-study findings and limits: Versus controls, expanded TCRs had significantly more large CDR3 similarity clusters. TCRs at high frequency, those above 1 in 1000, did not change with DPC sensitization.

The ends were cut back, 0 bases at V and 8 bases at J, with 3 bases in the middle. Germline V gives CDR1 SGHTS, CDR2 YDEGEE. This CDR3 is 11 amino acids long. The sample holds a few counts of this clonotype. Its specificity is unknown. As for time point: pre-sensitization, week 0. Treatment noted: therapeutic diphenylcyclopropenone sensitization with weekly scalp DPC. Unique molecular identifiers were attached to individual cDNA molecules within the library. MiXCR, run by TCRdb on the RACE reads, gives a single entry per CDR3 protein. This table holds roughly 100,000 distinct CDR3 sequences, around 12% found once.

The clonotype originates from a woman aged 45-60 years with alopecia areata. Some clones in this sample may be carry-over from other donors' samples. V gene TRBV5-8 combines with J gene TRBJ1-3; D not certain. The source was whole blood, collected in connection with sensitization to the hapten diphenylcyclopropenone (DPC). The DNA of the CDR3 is TGTGCCAGCAGCTTGGCTCACACCATATATTTT. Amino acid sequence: CASSLAHTIYF.